The rows below give T cell receptor beta chains drawn from one sample of a study of regulatory T cells in long-lasting Graves disease. Using its own MiXCR run on the multiplex PCR reads, TCRdb lists one record per CDR3 protein. This table has hundreds of thousands of distinct CDR3 sequences, around 17% appearing once. The sample was also linked to a second study, of T cells in Graves' hyperthyroidism and ophthalmopathy.

Here the sequenced sample was peripheral blood mononuclear cells (PBMCs), taken at new diagnosis, from a patient treated with antithyroid drugs. The receptors were gathered from a woman in her 30s with Graves disease. Each CDR3 is given with its conserved first and last residue. A D gene is named only where the DNA matches it firmly. Clone size is not always given. Where it is, it says once, few, many or a class for expanded clones.

j_call,clone_size,d_call,v_call,cdr3_aa,cdr3_nt
TRBJ2-3,few,.,TRBV7-9,CASSSPAQRTSTDTQYF,TGTGCCAGCAGCTCCCCCGCCCAGCGGACTAGCACAGATACGCAGTATTTT
TRBJ2-1,many,.,TRBV15,CATSREIASIKSSYNEQFF,TGTGCCACCAGCAGAGAAATAGCTAGCATAAAAAGCTCCTACAATGAGCAGTTCTTC
TRBJ2-7,many,TRBD2,TRBV20-1,CSASRTSGSTDEQYF,TGCAGTGCTAGTAGGACTAGCGGGAGTACGGACGAGCAGTACTTC
TRBJ1-3,few,TRBD1,TRBV7-2,CASSKGDRAGNTIYF,TGTGCCAGCAGCAAAGGGGACAGGGCTGGAAACACCATATATTTT
TRBJ2-3,many,.,TRBV24-1,CATSDFARAYF,TGTGCCACCAGTGATTTCGCCCGCGCGTATTTT
TRBJ2-3,.,TRBD2,TRBV19,CASSGRTSGSLTDTQYF,TGTGCCAGTAGTGGGAGGACTAGCGGTTCACTCACAGATACGCAGTATTTT
TRBJ2-5,many,.,TRBV5-1,CASSYGHLEETQYF,TGCGCCAGCAGCTACGGCCACCTGGAAGAGACCCAGTACTTC
TRBJ1-4,.,TRBD1,TRBV30,CAAATGGAGPTVGLFF,TGTGCCGCAGCAACAGGGGGCGCGGGCCCGACTGTAGGACTGTTTTTT
TRBJ2-3,many,.,TRBV2,CASSEAWGSTDTQYF,TGTGCCAGCAGTGAAGCGTGGGGGTCCACAGATACGCAGTATTTT
TRBJ2-5,many,.,TRBV28,CASSLFSPQETQYF,TGTGCCAGCAGTTTGTTTAGCCCACAAGAGACCCAGTACTTC
TRBJ2-2,many,.,TRBV12-3/TRBV12-4,CASGLGNPNTGELFF,TGTGCCAGCGGCCTAGGAAACCCGAACACCGGGGAGCTGTTTTTT
TRBJ2-1,few,TRBD1,TRBV18,CASSYQGAGNNEQFF,TGTGCCAGCTCGTACCAGGGGGCCGGCAACAATGAGCAGTTCTTC
TRBJ1-5,few,.,TRBV4-1,CASSQEGAVVSQPQHF,TGCGCCAGCAGCCAAGAGGGGGCAGTTGTTAGTCAGCCCCAGCATTTT
TRBJ2-3,.,.,TRBV20-1,CSARDRLGDSEMGDTQYF,TGCAGTGCTAGAGATCGCCTAGGAGACAGCGAAATGGGAGATACGCAGTATTTT
TRBJ1-4,.,.,TRBV11-2,CASSPRTAIREKLFF,TGTGCCAGCAGCCCCAGGACAGCCATCAGAGAAAAACTGTTTTTT
TRBJ1-4,.,.,TRBV20-1,CSAGVFGLHPLSPIEKLFF,TGCAGTGCTGGCGTATTCGGACTACACCCCCTTTCCCCGATTGAAAAACTGTTTTTT
TRBJ1-4,many,TRBD1,TRBV2,CASRQGEFEKLFF,TGTGCCAGCCGTCAGGGGGAGTTTGAAAAACTGTTTTTT
TRBJ2-4,many,TRBD1,TRBV12-3/TRBV12-4,CASSRDRGIWYIQYF,TGTGCCAGCTCTCGAGACAGGGGGATTTGGTACATTCAGTACTTC
TRBJ2-3,many,TRBD2,TRBV28,CASSNRGGGTDTQYF,TGTGCCAGCAGTAACCGGGGGGGGGGGACAGATACGCAGTATTTT
TRBJ1-2,many,.,TRBV6-1,CASRERGNYGYTF,TGTGCCAGCAGGGAAAGGGGGAACTATGGCTACACCTTC
TRBJ1-1,few,.,TRBV10-3,CAISATGSSEAFF,TGTGCCATCAGTGCAACAGGGTCGAGCGAAGCTTTCTTT
TRBJ1-5,few,TRBD1,TRBV7-9,CASSQTSGQKGQPQHF,TGTGCCAGCAGCCAAACATCGGGACAGAAGGGTCAGCCCCAGCATTTT
TRBJ2-1,many,.,TRBV6-1,CASSEYHEQFF,TGTGCCAGCAGTGAATATCATGAGCAGTTCTTC
TRBJ1-6,.,TRBD1,TRBV6-6,CASSYSSDRFNSPLHF,TGTGCCAGCAGTTACTCGTCGGACAGGTTTAATTCACCCCTCCACTTT
TRBJ2-5,many,.,TRBV7-9,CASSPPSLGYQETQYF,TGTGCCAGCAGCCCCCCGAGTTTGGGCTACCAAGAGACCCAGTACTTC
TRBJ2-3,.,TRBD2,TRBV6-1,CATSVPGLAVNTDTQYF,TGTGCCACCAGTGTCCCGGGACTAGCGGTTAACACAGATACGCAGTATTTT
TRBJ2-1,many,TRBD1,TRBV10-3,CAISSRQGGNNEQFF,TGTGCCATCAGCTCCAGACAGGGGGGGAACAATGAGCAGTTCTTC
TRBJ2-6,.,.,TRBV7-3,CASSYTRSGANVLTF,TGTGCCAGCAGCTATACCAGATCTGGGGCCAACGTCCTGACTTTC
TRBJ2-5,.,TRBD2,TRBV6-1,CASSLAGVGRGAKETQYF,TGTGCCAGCAGTCTAGCGGGAGTAGGCAGGGGGGCTAAAGAGACCCAGTACTTC
TRBJ2-7,.,.,TRBV29-1,CSVGWVYEQYF,TGCAGCGTTGGTTGGGTTTACGAGCAGTACTTC
TRBJ1-4,many,TRBD1,TRBV30,CAWNRGLDEKLFF,TGTGCCTGGAACAGGGGGCTGGATGAAAAACTGTTTTTT
TRBJ1-2,few,TRBD1,TRBV28,CASSNPGQGYSGGYTF,TGTGCCAGCAGTAACCCGGGACAGGGGTATTCGGGCGGCTACACCTTC
TRBJ1-5,.,TRBD1,TRBV6-2/TRBV6-3,CASSSQWGGQGDQPQHF,TGTGCCAGCAGTTCTCAATGGGGGGGACAGGGGGATCAGCCCCAGCATTTT
TRBJ1-1,.,TRBD1,TRBV27,CASSLRQQGQLTEAFF,TGTGCCAGCAGTTTACGCCAACAGGGGCAGTTGACTGAAGCTTTCTTT
TRBJ2-1,many,TRBD1,TRBV2,CASSERTGLYNEQFF,TGTGCCAGCAGTGAAAGGACAGGCCTGTACAATGAGCAGTTCTTC
TRBJ1-1,many,.,TRBV28,CASSLGLGAEAFF,TGTGCCAGCAGTTTAGGTCTTGGCGCTGAAGCTTTCTTT
TRBJ1-1,.,.,TRBV7-9,CASSLTGQSAEAFF,TGTGCCAGCAGCCTCACGGGACAATCGGCAGAAGCTTTCTTT
TRBJ2-1,.,.,TRBV2,CASRQVGGGFLDNEQFF,TGTGCCAGCCGACAGGTTGGCGGGGGCTTCCTTGACAATGAGCAGTTCTTC
TRBJ2-7,many,TRBD2,TRBV24-1,CATSGRAGTSASYEQYF,TGTGCCACCAGTGGGCGGGCCGGGACTAGCGCTTCCTACGAGCAGTACTTC
TRBJ1-1,few,.,TRBV15,CATSRVDGHTEAFF,TGTGCCACCAGCAGGGTTGACGGCCACACTGAAGCTTTCTTT
TRBJ2-5,.,TRBD2,TRBV30,CAWSSGGPLQETQYF,TGTGCCTGGAGTTCGGGAGGACCGCTCCAAGAGACCCAGTACTTC
TRBJ1-1,.,.,TRBV7-9,CASSLEVVSEAFF,TGTGCCAGCAGCTTAGAAGTGGTTTCCGAAGCTTTCTTT